The 10 T cell receptor beta chains in this list originate from one sample, sequenced in a study of regulatory T cells in long-lasting Graves disease. The time point was: persistent/refractory GD, antithyroid drugs over 5 years with positive TRAb. Extracted PBMC RNA gave rise to the TCR library. Construction of the TCR beta libraries employed iRepertoire HTBI primers in conjunction with Arm-PCR of CDR3 regions. TCRdb re-analysed the multiplex PCR reads in MiXCR, keeping a single row per CDR3 protein. The sample has fewer than 400,000 distinct CDR3 sequences; around 19% are singletons. Sequencing was performed on peripheral blood mononuclear cells (PBMCs), taken when the disease was refractory, from a patient treated with antithyroid drugs. The source of these receptors is a female donor with Graves disease.

The sample holds many counts of this clonotype. The J gene is TRBJ1-2, the V gene TRBV20-1; 9 bases are a match to TRBD1. CDR1 is DFQATT and CDR2 is SNEGSKA in the germline V gene (reference sequence). V trimming: 6 bases; J trimming: 11 bases; junction bases outside the gene matches: 10. The CDR3 loop spans 12 amino acids. This chain's CDR3 is CSAYSPGQGYTF. The CDR3 DNA sequence: TGCAGTGCCTACTCCCCGGGACAGGGTTACACCTTC.

This clonotype was seen repeatedly, ten times or more. This chain connects TRBV28 to TRBJ2-5; D is ambiguous. V was shortened by 5 bases and J by 3 bases, with 4 bases between the two germline ends. CDR3 length: 11 residues. Germline CDR1 MDHEN, CDR2 SYDVKM. In DNA, the CDR3 is TGTGCCAGCAGTGAGAAAGAGACCCAGTACTTC. Encoded protein: CASSEKETQYF.

In regard to this clonotype: This could be a read error, since a much larger clone is one nucleotide away. The rearrangement uses TRBV27 and TRBJ2-1; D is uncertain. The germline V and J ends were trimmed by 3 bases and 6 bases, with 9 bases remaining between them. The CDR3 runs to 13 residues. Germline values: CDR1 MNHEY, CDR2 SMNVEV (reference sequence). The CDR3 DNA is TGTGCCAGCAGTTTTGGACGGCGCAATGAGCAGTTCTTC. Its protein product is CASSFGRRNEQFF.

The CDR3 bases are TGTGCCAGCAGCTTGGGCGGGACAGGGATTGAGACCCAGTACTTC. This sequence encodes CASSLGGTGIETQYF. The chain is built from TRBV5-4 and TRBJ2-5; 9 positions agree with TRBD1. Germline lookup yields CDR1 SGHNT and CDR2 YYREEE (reference sequence). V shed 0 bases and J 5 bases; nucleotides not matched to a gene: 5. The CDR3 is made up of 15 amino acids.

This clonotype was observed a handful of times. V and J are TRBV20-1 and TRBJ1-1; D gene ambiguous. CDR1 is DFQATT and CDR2 is SNEGSKA in the germline V gene (reference sequence). Between the trimmed V and J ends, which lost 3 bases and 0 bases, there was a span of 11 bases. The CDR3 runs to 14 residues. Here the CDR3 reads CSASRTLMNTEAFF. The CDR3 nucleotides read TGCAGTGCTAGTCGAACACTTATGAACACTGAAGCTTTCTTT.

This clonotype was seen more than once but under ten times. The J gene is TRBJ1-4, the V gene TRBV19; D call uncertain. Germline CDR1 reads LNHDA; CDR2 reads SQIVND (reference sequence). There are 12 residues in the CDR3. V shed 9 bases and J shed 7 bases, with 12 bases lying between them. The CDR3, as DNA: TGTGCCAGCGGCCAATCTAGTGAAAAACTGTTTTTT. Amino acid sequence: CASGQSSEKLFF.

In this sample, this clonotype turned up many times. V is TRBV2 and J is TRBJ2-5; D might be TRBD1 or TRBD2, each matching 5 bases. Trimming took off 6 bases at V and 1 base at J, with 18 bases between the two ends. This CDR3 comprises 16 residues. CDR1 is SNHLY, CDR2 FYNNEI, per germline. The CDR3 protein is CASSQGVGTPQETQYF. The CDR3 DNA is TGTGCCAGCAGCCAAGGGGTGGGGACCCCCCAAGAGACCCAGTACTTC.

This clonotype has ten or more counts. The chain recombines TRBV2 with TRBJ2-7; 10 bases match TRBD2. V lost 3 bases to trimming and J lost 5 bases; unmatched junction nucleotides: 7. In germline, CDR1 is SNHLY, CDR2 FYNNEI. The CDR3 spans 15 residues. CDR3 amino acids: CASSDSGTSANEQYF. The CDR3 bases are TGTGCCAGCAGTGATTCCGGGACTAGCGCGAACGAGCAGTACTTC. Drawing the rest from reference TRBV2 and TRBJ2-7, the complete variable domain is EPEVTQTPSHQVTQMGQEVILRCVPISNHLYFYWYRQILGQKVEFLVSFYNNEISEKSEIFDDQFSVERPDGSNFTLKIRSTKLEDSAMYFCASSDSGTSANEQYFGPGTRLTVT.

This clonotype was counted a few times. This chain links TRBV13 with TRBJ2-7, with TRBD2 as a possible D gene (5 bases). V lost 2 bases and J 4 bases, leaving 15 bases between the germline ends. Germline V gives CDR1 PRHDT, CDR2 FYEKMQ (reference sequence). The length of the CDR3 is 15 residues. DNA of the CDR3: TGTGCCAGCAGCTTACTCAAGAGGGCCCGATACGAGCAGTACTTC. It yields the protein CASSLLKRARYEQYF.

This clonotype was counted ten times or more. The chain is built from TRBV6-1 and TRBJ1-1, with TRBD1 matching over 10 bases. Germline V gene sequence: CDR1 MNHNS, CDR2 SASEGT. V trimming: 6 bases; J trimming: 4 bases; junction bases outside the gene matches: 8. The length of the CDR3 is 15 residues. The CDR3 sequence is CASRLDRGLSTEAFF. CDR3 nucleotide sequence: TGTGCCAGCAGACTTGACAGGGGGCTTAGCACTGAAGCTTTCTTT.